This TCR beta chain was recorded in a study of PD-1 blockade in mismatch repair-deficient tumors. Study in general: Patients had about a dozen mismatch repair-deficient cancer types, all previously treated and progressing.

All patients were mismatch repair deficient, assessed by either PCR or immunohistochemistry. TCR sequencing covered a few patients who responded to pembrolizumab. About this clone: Its antigen is unidentified.

General study points: Tumor-resident clones, often absent from pretreatment blood, expanded after pembrolizumab and then contracted.

The CDR3 loop spans 11 amino acids. CDR1 and CDR2 from the germline V gene are MNHEY and SMNVEV (reference sequence). The V end lost 5 bases, the J end lost 5 bases, and 6 bases lay between the germline ends. Sequencing used immunoSEQ multiplex PCR; TCRdb keeps in-frame clones, though not all of them. Of roughly 80,000 clones listed, roughly 80% were seen once; the top ten hold just over 2.5%. The V gene is TRBV27, the J gene TRBJ1-2; D remains ambiguous. This TCR was recovered from an adult with mismatch repair-deficient cancer. The source was peripheral blood, collected 12 weeks after starting pembrolizumab. The CDR3 DNA reads TGTGCCAGCAGTCGAGGGTATGGCTACACCTTC. It encodes CASSRGYGYTF.